The 24 T cell receptor beta chains reported below all come from one sample, sequenced in a study of beta chain features in type 1 diabetes. The investigators reverse transcribed all of the isolated RNA, so they sequenced expressed TCRB transcripts. Sequencing used immunoSEQ multiplex PCR; TCRdb keeps in-frame clones, though not all of them. The table records around 500,000 clones, over 10% of them present only once. Material: naive CD4+ T cells from blood. The receptor source for this set is a young woman in good health.

The rearrangement links TRBV7-3 to TRBJ2-5, with D maybe TRBD1 (6 bases). Germline CDR1 SGHTA, CDR2 FQGTGA. The CDR3 is 16 residues long. Trimming took off 0 bases at V and 2 bases at J, with 13 bases between the two ends. The CDR3: CASSLTPGVTQETQYF. The CDR3 nucleotides read TGTGCCAGCAGCTTAACGCCAGGGGTGACACAAGAGACCCAGTACTTC.

V gene TRBV7-2 combines with J gene TRBJ2-1, with TRBD2 identical over 12 bases. The CDR3 covers 15 residues. The junction had 7 bases not matched to a gene; V was cut back by 5 bases and J by 8 bases. The germline V gene has CDR1 SGHTA and CDR2 FQGNSA. CDR3 amino acids: CASSQTSGRYDEQFF. The DNA for the CDR3 is TGTGCCAGCAGCCAGACTAGCGGGAGATACGATGAGCAGTTCTTC. Full variable domain (outside the CDR3, taken from reference TRBV7-2 and TRBJ2-1): GAGVSQSPSNKVTEKGKDVELRCDPISGHTALYWYRQSLGQGLEFLIYFQGNSAPDKSGLPSDRFSAERTGGSVSTLTIQRTQQEDSAVYLCASSQTSGRYDEQFFGPGTRLTVL.

The chain has TRBV7-9 and TRBJ1-1; maybe TRBD1 (5 bases). The CDR3 has 13 residues. With 5 bases removed from V and 4 bases from J, the gap between germline ends came to 11 bases. Germline CDR1 and CDR2: SEHNR and FQNEAQ (reference sequence). CDR3 protein: CASSPQEFTEAFF. CDR3 DNA sequence: TGTGCCAGCAGCCCACAGGAGTTCACTGAAGCTTTCTTT. Full variable domain (remainder filled in from reference TRBV7-9 and TRBJ1-1): DTGVSQNPRHKITKRGQNVTFRCDPISEHNRLYWYRQTLGQGPEFLTYFQNEAQLEKSRLLSDRFSAERPKGSFSTLEIQRTEQGDSAMYLCASSPQEFTEAFFGQGTRLTVV.

This clone was observed a few times. V and J are TRBV6-1 and TRBJ2-1; 7 nucleotides line up with TRBD2. The CDR3 is 15 residues long. After removal of 6 bases from V and 0 bases from J, the junction contained 5 bases not matched to a gene. The germline V gene encodes CDR1 MNHNS and CDR2 SASEGT. Written as DNA, the CDR3 is TGTGCCAGCAGAACTAGCGAAAGCTCCTACAATGAGCAGTTCTTC. It translates to CASRTSESSYNEQFF.

The V and J genes are TRBV4-3 and TRBJ2-2, with D perhaps matching TRBD1 (5 bases). V lost 0 bases and J lost 0, with 17 bases in between. The CDR3 is 19 residues long. Germline assignment: CDR1 LGHNA and CDR2 YSLEER. CDR3 in DNA: TGCGCCAGCAGCCAAGAGGCAACTTCAGGGTGGGCGAACACCGGGGAGCTGTTTTTT. Translated, it gives CASSQEATSGWANTGELFF.

In its sample, this clone was seen a few times. J is TRBJ2-3 and V is TRBV5-1, with 12 bases matching TRBD2. CDR1 and CDR2 (germline): SGHRS, YFSETQ. This CDR3 comprises 17 residues. The J segment lost 2 bases and the V segment lost 0 bases, leaving 4 bases of the junction unmatched. The CDR3 DNA sequence: TGCGCCAGCAGCTTGGGACTAGCGGGGGCCAACACAGATACGCAGTATTTT. Translated, it gives CASSLGLAGANTDTQYF.

The chain employs TRBV7-2 and TRBJ2-1; 10 bases are a match to TRBD2. The CDR3 contains 16 residues. The V and J ends lost 3 bases and 6 bases, in that order; junction bases with no gene match: 8. CDR1 is SGHTA and CDR2 is FQGNSA in the germline V gene. DNA for the CDR3: TGTGCCAGCAGCTTGGCTAGCGGGAGATGGGTCAATGAGCAGTTCTTC. It specifies CASSLASGRWVNEQFF.

The rearrangement links TRBV28 to TRBJ2-3, with D tentatively TRBD1 or TRBD2 (6 bases each). Per germline, CDR1 MDHEN and CDR2 SYDVKM. V lost 6 bases to trimming and J lost 0 bases, with 10 bases between them. CDR3 size: 14 residues. The CDR3 loop is CASRRDTSTDTQYF. CDR3 DNA sequence: TGTGCCAGCAGGCGGGACACTAGCACAGATACGCAGTATTTT.

This clone was counted a few times. The chain combines TRBV7-2 with TRBJ2-3; D might be TRBD1 (6 bases). This CDR3 has 14 residues. The V end lost 1 base, the J end lost 2 bases, and 7 bases lay between the germline ends. Germline CDR1 and CDR2: SGHTA and FQGNSA. The CDR3 protein is CASSLGDNTDTQYF. CDR3 nucleotide sequence: TGTGCCAGCAGCTTAGGGGACAACACAGATACGCAGTATTTT.

This clone was recorded a few times. The chain links TRBV29-1 to TRBJ1-3; D is uncertain. The CDR3 has 10 residues. CDR1 is SQVTM, CDR2 ANQGSEA, per germline. V lost 4 bases and J lost 8, with 6 bases in between. The CDR3 spells CSVVADTIYF. In DNA, the CDR3 is TGCAGCGTTGTGGCCGACACCATATATTTT.

This clone was picked up a small number of times. In nucleotides, the CDR3 is TGCAGTGCTTTCGGTTATCCGGGGGCTTTCTTT. Translating it yields CSAFGYPGAFF. The chain uses TRBV20-1 and TRBJ1-1; D remains unclear. V lost 5 bases to trimming and J lost 11 bases, with 15 bases between them. Looked up from germline, CDR1 is DFQATT and CDR2 is SNEGSKA (reference sequence). The CDR3 sequence is 11 residues long.

This clone has only a few counts. This chain links TRBV6-1 with TRBJ2-7; possible D gene TRBD2, 6 bases. The germline gives CDR1 MNHNS, CDR2 SASEGT. Trimming cost V 6 bases and J 4 bases, with 16 bases left between them. The CDR3 length is 14 residues. CDR3 residues: CASRRPGLPYEQYF. CDR3 nucleotide sequence: TGTGCCAGCAGGAGACCGGGACTCCCATACGAGCAGTACTTC.

The chain recombines TRBV30 with TRBJ2-1; D unresolved. The CDR3 consists of 12 residues. V was shortened by 2 bases and J by 8 bases, with 10 bases between the two germline ends. CDR1 and CDR2 from the germline V gene are GTSNPN and SVGIG (reference sequence). The CDR3 sequence is CAWSIGLDEQFF. In DNA form, the CDR3 reads TGTGCCTGGAGTATAGGGCTCGATGAGCAGTTCTTC.

The genes are TRBV27 and TRBJ1-5; 12 bases match TRBD1. Germline trimming cut 4 bases from V and 1 base from J; bases unmatched to any gene: 2. Per the germline V gene, CDR1 is MNHEY and CDR2 is SMNVEV (reference sequence). The CDR3 covers 16 residues. CDR3 region: CASSWDRGLSNQPQHF. The CDR3 DNA is TGTGCCAGCAGTTGGGACAGGGGGCTCAGCAATCAGCCCCAGCATTTT.

This chain joins TRBV9 and TRBJ2-4; D is tentatively TRBD1 or TRBD2 (5 bases each). CDR3 length: 12 residues. The V end was cut by 10 bases, the J end by 7 bases, with 15 bases between. Germline V gene lookup returns CDR1 SGDLS and CDR2 YYNGEE. The CDR3 DNA reads TGTGCCCAGCTTTGGGGGTATAACATTCAGTACTTC. Encoded protein: CAQLWGYNIQYF.

The chain carries TRBV6-5 and TRBJ2-1; possible D gene TRBD1, 6 bases. Trimming stripped 5 bases from V and 1 base from J, with 12 bases between. The CDR3 spans 15 residues. Looked up from germline, CDR1 is MNHEY and CDR2 is SVGAGI. CDR3 in DNA: TGTGCCAGCAGTCGTAGGGGGTCATCCTACAATGAGCAGTTCTTC. Encoded protein: CASSRRGSSYNEQFF.

This clone was counted only a few times. The chain has TRBV7-2 and TRBJ1-6; D unclear. This CDR3 has 15 residues. The germline V gene encodes CDR1 SGHTA and CDR2 FQGNSA. Deletions cut 1 base from V and 2 bases from J, with 6 bases between. In DNA, the CDR3 is TGTGCCAGCAGCTTAGTACAGACCTATAATTCACCCCTCCACTTT. Protein product: CASSLVQTYNSPLHF.

This clone has just a few counts. The chain employs TRBV7-8 and TRBJ2-3, with D tentatively TRBD1 (6 bases). Germline lookup yields CDR1 SGHVS and CDR2 FQNEAQ. The CDR3 length is 14 residues. V lost 1 base and J 6 bases, leaving 11 bases between the germline ends. The CDR3 spells CASSLDRALDTQYF. CDR3 sequence (DNA): TGTGCCAGCAGCTTAGACAGGGCTTTGGATACGCAGTATTTT.

This clone was seen a handful of times. The chain carries TRBV9 and TRBJ2-1; no clear D gene. Germline V lookup: CDR1 SGDLS, CDR2 YYNGEE. The CDR3 is made up of 12 amino acids. With 3 bases removed from V and 4 bases from J, the gap between germline ends came to 5 bases. CDR3 in DNA: TGTGCCAGCAGCGCGCCTTACAATGAGCAGTTCTTC. Amino acids: CASSAPYNEQFF.

The chain has TRBV7-3 and TRBJ2-5; tentatively, D is TRBD1 or TRBD2 (5 bases each). Germline-derived CDR1 and CDR2 are SGHTA and FQGTGA. The CDR3 is 15 residues long. V was trimmed by 2 bases and J by 1 base, leaving 11 bases between them. CDR3 in amino acids: CASSLVRGRQETQYF. DNA of the CDR3: TGTGCCAGCAGCTTAGTTCGGGGCCGCCAAGAGACCCAGTACTTC.

Many counts were recorded for this clone. This sample also contains other DNA sequences that code for the same CDR3. The gene calls are TRBV30 and TRBJ1-2, with D hard to call. V lost 1 base, J lost 5 bases, and 5 bases lay in between. The length of the CDR3 is 11 residues. Germline CDR1 and CDR2: GTSNPN and SVGIG (reference sequence). CDR3 in DNA: TGTGCCTGGAGTGCTGGATATGGCTACACCTTC. Amino acids: CAWSAGYGYTF.

The rearrangement joins TRBV15 to TRBJ2-5; D is undetermined. The CDR3 length is 14 residues. The V end lost 0 bases, the J end lost 5 bases, and 10 bases lay between the germline ends. The germline V gene has CDR1 LNHNV and CDR2 YYDKDF (reference sequence). In DNA form, the CDR3 reads TGTGCCACCAGCAGAGAGCGTGTTCGTGAGACCCAGTACTTC. Translating it yields CATSRERVRETQYF.

This clone came up a few times. Written as DNA, the CDR3 is TGTGCCAGCAGCTTCTTGGACAGTTCAGATACGCAGTATTTT. Translating gives CASSFLDSSDTQYF. This chain joins TRBV5-6 and TRBJ2-3; D perhaps matches TRBD1 (6 bases). The length of the CDR3 is 14 residues. The ends were cut back, 2 bases at V and 4 bases at J, with 11 bases in the middle. Germline V gene lookup returns CDR1 SGHDT and CDR2 YYEEEE. Full variable domain (missing parts from reference TRBV5-6 and TRBJ2-3): DAGVTQSPTHLIKTRGQQVTLRCSPKSGHDTVSWYQQALGQGPQFIFQYYEEEERQRGNFPDRFSGHQFPNYSSELNVNALLLGDSALYLCASSFLDSSDTQYFGPGTRLTVL.

The rearrangement links TRBV7-2 to TRBJ1-1; D possibly corresponds to TRBD1 (5 bases). V lost 1 base, J lost 2 bases, and 11 bases lay in between. Germline-derived CDR1 and CDR2 are SGHTA and FQGNSA. This CDR3 has 15 amino acids. The CDR3 sequence is CASSLVPGYNTEAFF. CDR3 sequence (DNA): TGTGCCAGCAGCTTAGTCCCAGGGTACAACACTGAAGCTTTCTTT.